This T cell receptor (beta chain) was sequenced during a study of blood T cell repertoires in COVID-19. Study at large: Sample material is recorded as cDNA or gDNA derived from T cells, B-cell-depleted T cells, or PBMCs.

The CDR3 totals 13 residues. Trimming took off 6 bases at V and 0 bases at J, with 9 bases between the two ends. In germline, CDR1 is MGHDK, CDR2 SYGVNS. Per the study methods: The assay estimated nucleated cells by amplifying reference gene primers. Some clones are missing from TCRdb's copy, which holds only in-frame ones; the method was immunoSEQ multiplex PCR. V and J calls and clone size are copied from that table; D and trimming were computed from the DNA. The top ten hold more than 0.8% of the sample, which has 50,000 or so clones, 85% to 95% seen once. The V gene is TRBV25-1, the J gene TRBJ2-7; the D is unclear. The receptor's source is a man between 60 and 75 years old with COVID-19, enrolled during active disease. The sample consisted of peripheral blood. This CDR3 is CASRNTASYEQYF. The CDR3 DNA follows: TGTGCCAGCAGGAACACAGCCTCCTACGAGCAGTACTTC.